This T cell receptor beta chain was retrieved from a study of blood T cells in healthy people across ages. Regarding the study as a whole: Relative to aged donors, long-lived donors carried more naive CD4+ cells and displayed higher diversity. The study regarded diversity estimates from one million T cells as underestimates.

For the second PCR, which ran for roughly 7 to 11 cycles, a sample-barcoded 5' primer and a J-beta primer mix were used. TCRdb reanalysed the 5' RACE reads using MiXCR and keeps one entry per CDR3 protein. The sample lists roughly 1.5 million distinct CDR3 sequences, 42% occurring once. Remarks on this clonotype: Its target is not known. Germline is not matched at one junction end, which may reflect a read error.

The sequence derives from a young woman in good health. Sequencing was performed on blood.

This CDR3 is CASRINSGRPYKEQFF. The CDR3 DNA follows: TGTGCCAGCAGGATCAATAGCGGGAGGCCATACAAGGAGCAGTTCTTC. The chain combines TRBV27 with TRBJ2-1; TRBD2 matches 10 bases. This CDR3 has 16 amino acids. CDR1 is MNHEY, CDR2 SMNVEV, per germline (reference sequence).